Below, 3 T cell receptor beta chains from the same sample are listed, as sequenced in a study of control samples from healthy donors and cancer patients. Some clones are missing from TCRdb's copy, which holds only in-frame ones; the method was immunoSEQ multiplex PCR. The sample lists more than 95,000 clones; approximately 87% were seen once. The source material was blood. The receptors stem from a man aged 55 to 69 in good health.

This rearrangement joins TRBV5-1 to TRBJ2-2; 10 nucleotides match TRBD1. The trim removed 8 bases at V and 3 bases at J, leaving 7 bases unmatched. The CDR3 is 15 residues long. Germline CDR1 is SGHRS and CDR2 is YFSETQ. CDR3 sequence (DNA): TGCGCCAGTTACCTAGACAGGGGGCACACCGGGGAGCTGTTTTTT. Amino acids: CASYLDRGHTGELFF.

This clone was picked up a small number of times. The CDR3 sequence is CASSLSSVTGTYEQYF. For the CDR3, the DNA is TGTGCCAGCAGCTTATCGTCTGTGACGGGAACCTACGAGCAGTACTTC. The chain has TRBV7-9 and TRBJ2-7; possibly TRBD2 for D (5 bases). CDR1 and CDR2 from the germline V gene are SEHNR and FQNEAQ (reference sequence). The CDR3 extends over 16 amino acids. V gave up 2 bases and J gave up 2 bases, with 16 bases separating them.

The chain uses TRBV10-3 and TRBJ1-1; 10 nucleotides match TRBD1. The V gene end was trimmed by 8 bases and the J gene end by 5 bases; junction bases not matched to a gene: 8. The CDR3 contains 14 residues. Germline assignment: CDR1 ENHRY and CDR2 SYGVKD. The CDR3 sequence is CAIGRDRGSTEAFF. In DNA form, the CDR3 reads TGTGCCATCGGGAGGGACAGGGGAAGTACTGAAGCTTTCTTT.